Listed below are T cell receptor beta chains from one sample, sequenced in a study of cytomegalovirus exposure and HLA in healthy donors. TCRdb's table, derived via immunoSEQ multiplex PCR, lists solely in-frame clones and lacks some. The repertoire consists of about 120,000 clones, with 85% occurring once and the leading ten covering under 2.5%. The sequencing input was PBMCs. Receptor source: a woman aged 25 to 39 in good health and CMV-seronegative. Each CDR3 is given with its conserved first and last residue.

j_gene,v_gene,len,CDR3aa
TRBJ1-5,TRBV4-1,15,CASSPREAGGGAQHF
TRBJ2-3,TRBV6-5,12,CASSGGGNTQYF
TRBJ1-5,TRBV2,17,CASSERVGANSNQPQHF
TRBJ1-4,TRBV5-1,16,CASSTGQAPIDEKLFF
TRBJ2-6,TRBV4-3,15,CASSQSGTGANVLTF
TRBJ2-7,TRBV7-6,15,CASSRGQGGRGEQYF
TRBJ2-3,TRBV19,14,CASSQAGITDTQYF
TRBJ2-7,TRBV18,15,CASSPATSISYEQYF
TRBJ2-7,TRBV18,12,CASSPLNYEQYF
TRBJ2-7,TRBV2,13,CASSHGQAYEQYF
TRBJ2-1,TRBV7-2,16,CASSNGLAGAVDEQFF
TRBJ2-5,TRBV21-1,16,CASSILTSGDWETQYF
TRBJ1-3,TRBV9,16,CASSVEAQGHGNTIYF
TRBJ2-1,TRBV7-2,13,CASTRELGNEQFF
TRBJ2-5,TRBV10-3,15,CAISEKTSGKETQYF
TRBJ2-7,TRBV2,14,CASSAGRGSAEQYF
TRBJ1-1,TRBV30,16,CAWSVLGLRLNTEAFF
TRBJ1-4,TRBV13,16,CASSSRSGMTNEKLFF
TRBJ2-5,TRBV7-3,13,CASSPGQKETQYF
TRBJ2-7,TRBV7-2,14,CASSPGGASYEQYF
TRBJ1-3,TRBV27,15,CASSYQGGLGNTIYF
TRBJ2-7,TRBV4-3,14,CASSQDRGSREQYF
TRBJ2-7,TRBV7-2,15,CASSQGASSFYEQYF
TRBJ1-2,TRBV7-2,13,CASSLVRDFGYTF
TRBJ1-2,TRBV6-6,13,CASSRDSLYGYTF
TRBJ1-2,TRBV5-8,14,CASSLATRDYGYTF
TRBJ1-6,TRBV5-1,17,CASSLTGVGVVNSPLHF